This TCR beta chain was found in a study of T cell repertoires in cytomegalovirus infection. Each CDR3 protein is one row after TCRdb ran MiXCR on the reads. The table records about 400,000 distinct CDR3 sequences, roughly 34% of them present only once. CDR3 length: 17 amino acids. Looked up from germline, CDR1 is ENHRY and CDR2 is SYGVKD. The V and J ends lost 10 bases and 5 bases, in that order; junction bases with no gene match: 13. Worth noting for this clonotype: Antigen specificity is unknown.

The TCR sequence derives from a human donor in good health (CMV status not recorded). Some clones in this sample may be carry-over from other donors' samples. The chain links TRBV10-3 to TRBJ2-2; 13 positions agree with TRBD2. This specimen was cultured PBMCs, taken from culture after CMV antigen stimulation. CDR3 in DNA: TGTGCCACCCAACAGAGGACTAGCGGGAGCGGAACCGGGGAGCTGTTTTTT. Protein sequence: CATQQRTSGSGTGELFF.